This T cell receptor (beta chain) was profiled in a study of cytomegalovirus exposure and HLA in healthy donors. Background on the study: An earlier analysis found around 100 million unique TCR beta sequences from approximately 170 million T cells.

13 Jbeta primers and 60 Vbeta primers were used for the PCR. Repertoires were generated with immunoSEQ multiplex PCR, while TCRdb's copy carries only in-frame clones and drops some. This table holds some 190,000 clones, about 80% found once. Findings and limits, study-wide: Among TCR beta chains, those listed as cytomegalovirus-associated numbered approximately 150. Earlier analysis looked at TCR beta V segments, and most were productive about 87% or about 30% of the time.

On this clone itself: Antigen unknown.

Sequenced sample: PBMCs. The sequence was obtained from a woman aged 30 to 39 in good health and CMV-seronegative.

In DNA, the CDR3 is TGTGCCAGCAGTGAAGGGTGGGGTAGCGGGGGGGCCGGGACAGATACGCAGTATTTT. Protein sequence: CASSEGWGSGGAGTDTQYF. V gene TRBV6-1 combines with J gene TRBJ2-3, with 11 bases identical to TRBD2. Germline trimming cut 1 base from V and 3 bases from J; bases unmatched to any gene: 12. In germline, CDR1 is MNHNS, CDR2 SASEGT. The CDR3 has 19 amino acids.